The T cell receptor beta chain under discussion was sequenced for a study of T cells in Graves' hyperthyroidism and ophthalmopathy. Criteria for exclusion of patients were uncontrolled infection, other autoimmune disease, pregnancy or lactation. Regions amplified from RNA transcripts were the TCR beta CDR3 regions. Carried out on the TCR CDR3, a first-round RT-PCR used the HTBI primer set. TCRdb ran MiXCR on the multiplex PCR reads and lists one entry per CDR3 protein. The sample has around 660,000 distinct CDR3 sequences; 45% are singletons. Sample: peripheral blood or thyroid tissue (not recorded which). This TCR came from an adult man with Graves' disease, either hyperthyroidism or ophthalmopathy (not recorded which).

CDR3: CATSPKVGETQYF. The CDR3 nucleotides read TGTGCCACCAGTCCTAAGGTCGGGGAGACCCAGTACTTC. The rearrangement links TRBV15 to TRBJ2-5; no definite D call. CDR1 is LNHNV and CDR2 is YYDKDF in the germline V gene (reference sequence). V gave up 6 bases and J gave up 5 bases, with 13 bases separating them. The CDR3 loop spans 13 amino acids.